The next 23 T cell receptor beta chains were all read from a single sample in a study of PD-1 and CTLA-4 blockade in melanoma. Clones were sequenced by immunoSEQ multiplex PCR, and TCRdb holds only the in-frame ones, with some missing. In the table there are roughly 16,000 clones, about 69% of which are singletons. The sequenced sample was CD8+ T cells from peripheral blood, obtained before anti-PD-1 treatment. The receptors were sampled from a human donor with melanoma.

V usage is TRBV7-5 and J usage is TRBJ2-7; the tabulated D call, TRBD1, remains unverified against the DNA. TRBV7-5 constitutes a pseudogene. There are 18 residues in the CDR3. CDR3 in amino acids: CVRSLGLQQGLSSYEQYF. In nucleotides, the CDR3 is TGTGTCAGAAGCTTAGGCCTCCAACAGGGATTAAGCTCCTACGAGCAGTACTTC.

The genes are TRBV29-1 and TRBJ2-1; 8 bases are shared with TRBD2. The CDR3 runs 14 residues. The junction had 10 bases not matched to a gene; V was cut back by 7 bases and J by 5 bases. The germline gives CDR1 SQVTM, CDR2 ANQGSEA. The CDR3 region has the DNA TGCAGCGCTGCGGGCGAGCGGGGGAACAATGAGCAGTTCTTC. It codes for CSAAGERGNNEQFF.

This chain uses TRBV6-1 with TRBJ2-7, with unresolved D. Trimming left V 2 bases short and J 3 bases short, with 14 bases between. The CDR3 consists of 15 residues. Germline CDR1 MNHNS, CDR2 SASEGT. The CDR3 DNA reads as TGTGCCAGCAGTGAAATTAACACCTGGGACTACGAGCAGTACTTC. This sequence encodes CASSEINTWDYEQYF.

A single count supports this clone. The CDR3 here is CASSLYGVTEAFF. CDR3 nucleotides: TGTGCCAGCAGTTTATATGGCGTGACTGAAGCTTTCTTT. This rearrangement joins TRBV28 to TRBJ1-1; D remains ambiguous. The CDR3 covers 13 residues. V lost 1 base and J lost 5, with 8 bases in between. CDR1 and CDR2 (germline): MDHEN, SYDVKM.

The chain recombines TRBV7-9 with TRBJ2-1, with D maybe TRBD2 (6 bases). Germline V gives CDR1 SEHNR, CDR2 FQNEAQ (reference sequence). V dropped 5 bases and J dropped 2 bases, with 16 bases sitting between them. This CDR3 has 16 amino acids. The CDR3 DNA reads TGTGCCAGCAGCGGAGGGTCCTCAGGCCCCTACAATGAGCAGTTCTTC. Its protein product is CASSGGSSGPYNEQFF.

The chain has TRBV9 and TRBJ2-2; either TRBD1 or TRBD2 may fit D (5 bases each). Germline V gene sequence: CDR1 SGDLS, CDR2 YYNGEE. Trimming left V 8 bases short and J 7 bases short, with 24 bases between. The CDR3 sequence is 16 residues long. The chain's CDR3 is CASRPTPGTEYGELFF. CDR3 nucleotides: TGTGCCAGTCGCCCGACCCCCGGGACCGAGTACGGGGAGCTGTTTTTT.

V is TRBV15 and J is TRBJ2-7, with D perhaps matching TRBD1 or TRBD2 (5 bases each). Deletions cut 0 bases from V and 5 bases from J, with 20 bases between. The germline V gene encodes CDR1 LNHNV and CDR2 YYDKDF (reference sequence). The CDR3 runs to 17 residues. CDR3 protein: CATSRDRRLGPEDEQYF. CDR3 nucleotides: TGTGCCACCAGCAGAGACCGCAGACTGGGACCCGAGGACGAGCAGTACTTC.

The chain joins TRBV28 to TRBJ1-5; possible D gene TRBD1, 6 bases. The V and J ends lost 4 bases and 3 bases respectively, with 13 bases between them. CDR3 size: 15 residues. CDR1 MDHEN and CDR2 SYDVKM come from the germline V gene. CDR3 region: CASSSRRQVNQPQHF. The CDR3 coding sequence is TGTGCCAGCAGTTCGCGTAGACAGGTCAATCAGCCCCAGCATTTT. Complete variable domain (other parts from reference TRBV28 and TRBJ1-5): DVKVTQSSRYLVKRTGEKVFLECVQDMDHENMFWYRQDPGLGLRLIYFSYDVKMKEKGDIPEGYSVSREKKERFSLILESASTNQTSMYLCASSSRRQVNQPQHFGDGTRLSIL.

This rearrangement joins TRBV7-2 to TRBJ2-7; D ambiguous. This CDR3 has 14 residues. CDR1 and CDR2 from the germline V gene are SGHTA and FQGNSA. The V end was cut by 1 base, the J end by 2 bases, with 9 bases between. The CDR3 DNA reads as TGTGCCAGCAGCTTAGGTACCAGGACCTACGAGCAGTACTTC. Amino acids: CASSLGTRTYEQYF.

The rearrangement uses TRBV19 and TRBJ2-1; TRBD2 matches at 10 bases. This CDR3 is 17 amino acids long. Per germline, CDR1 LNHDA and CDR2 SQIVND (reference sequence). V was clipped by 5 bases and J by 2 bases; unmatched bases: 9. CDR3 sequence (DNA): TGTGCCAGTAGTCCAAGAGCGGGGGGGTTCCCCTACAATGAGCAGTTCTTC. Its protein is CASSPRAGGFPYNEQFF.

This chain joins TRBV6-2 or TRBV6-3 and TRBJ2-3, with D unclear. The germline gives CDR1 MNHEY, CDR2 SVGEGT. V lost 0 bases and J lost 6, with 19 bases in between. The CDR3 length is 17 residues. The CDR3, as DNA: TGTGCCAGCAGTTACTCGATGAAGACCTACTTGGGGGATACGCAGTATTTT. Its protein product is CASSYSMKTYLGDTQYF.

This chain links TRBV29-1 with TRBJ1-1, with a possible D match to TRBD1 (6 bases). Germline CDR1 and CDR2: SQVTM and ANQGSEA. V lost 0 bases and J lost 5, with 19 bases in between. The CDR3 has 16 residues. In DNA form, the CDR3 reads TGCAGCGTTGAAGATCTTGGGCAGACAGGCAGGACTGAAGCTTTCTTT. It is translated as CSVEDLGQTGRTEAFF.

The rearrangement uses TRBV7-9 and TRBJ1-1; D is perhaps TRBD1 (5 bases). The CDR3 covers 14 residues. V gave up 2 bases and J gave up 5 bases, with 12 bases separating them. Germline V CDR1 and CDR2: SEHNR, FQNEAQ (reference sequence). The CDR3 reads CASSLYGGGTEAFF. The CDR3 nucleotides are TGTGCCAGCAGCTTATATGGGGGAGGGACTGAAGCTTTCTTT.

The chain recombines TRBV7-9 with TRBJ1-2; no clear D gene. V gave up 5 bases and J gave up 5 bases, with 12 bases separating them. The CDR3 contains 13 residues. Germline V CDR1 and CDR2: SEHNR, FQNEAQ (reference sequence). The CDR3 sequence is CASSPDHIYGYTF. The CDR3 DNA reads TGTGCCAGCAGCCCGGACCACATATATGGCTACACCTTC.

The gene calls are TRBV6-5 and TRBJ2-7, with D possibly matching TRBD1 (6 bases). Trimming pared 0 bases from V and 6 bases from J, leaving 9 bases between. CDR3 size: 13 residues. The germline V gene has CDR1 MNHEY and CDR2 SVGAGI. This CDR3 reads CASSYSARGEQYF. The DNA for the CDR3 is TGTGCCAGCAGTTACTCGGCCAGGGGCGAGCAGTACTTC.

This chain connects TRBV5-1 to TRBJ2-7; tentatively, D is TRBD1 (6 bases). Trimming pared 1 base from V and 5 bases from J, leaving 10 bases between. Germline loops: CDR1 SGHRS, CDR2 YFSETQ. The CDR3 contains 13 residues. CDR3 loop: CASSLPGADEQYF. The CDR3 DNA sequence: TGCGCCAGCAGCTTGCCAGGGGCGGACGAGCAGTACTTC. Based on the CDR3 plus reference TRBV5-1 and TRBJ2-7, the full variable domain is KAGVTQTPRYLIKTRGQQVTLSCSPISGHRSVSWYQQTPGQGLQFLFEYFSETQRNKGNFPGRFSGRQFSNSRSEMNVSTLELGDSALYLCASSLPGADEQYFGPGTRLTVT.

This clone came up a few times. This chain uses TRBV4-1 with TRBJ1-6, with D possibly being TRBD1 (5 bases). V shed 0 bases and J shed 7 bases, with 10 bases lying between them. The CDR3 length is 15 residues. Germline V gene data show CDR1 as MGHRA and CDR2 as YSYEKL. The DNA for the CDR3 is TGCGCCAGCAGCCAAGAAAGGGGAGGAAATTCACCCCTCCACTTT. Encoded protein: CASSQERGGNSPLHF.

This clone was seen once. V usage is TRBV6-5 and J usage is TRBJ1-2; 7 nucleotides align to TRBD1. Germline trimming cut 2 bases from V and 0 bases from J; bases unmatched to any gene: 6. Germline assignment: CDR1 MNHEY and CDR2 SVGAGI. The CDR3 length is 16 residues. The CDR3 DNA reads TGTGCCAGCAGTTACAAAAGGGGGCCGCCTAACTATGGCTACACCTTC. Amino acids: CASSYKRGPPNYGYTF.

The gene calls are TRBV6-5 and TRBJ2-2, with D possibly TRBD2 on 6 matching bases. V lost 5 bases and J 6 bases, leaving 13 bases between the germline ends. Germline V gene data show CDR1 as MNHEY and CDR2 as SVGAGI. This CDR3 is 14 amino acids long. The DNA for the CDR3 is TGTGCCAGCAGTCCAACCGGGGGTTCCGGGGAGCTGTTTTTT. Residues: CASSPTGGSGELFF.

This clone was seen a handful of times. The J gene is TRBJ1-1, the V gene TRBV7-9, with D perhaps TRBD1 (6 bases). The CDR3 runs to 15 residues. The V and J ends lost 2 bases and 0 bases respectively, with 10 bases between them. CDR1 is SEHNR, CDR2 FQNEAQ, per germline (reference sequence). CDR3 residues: CASSLPGEMNTEAFF. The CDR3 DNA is TGTGCCAGCAGCTTACCAGGGGAGATGAACACTGAAGCTTTCTTT.

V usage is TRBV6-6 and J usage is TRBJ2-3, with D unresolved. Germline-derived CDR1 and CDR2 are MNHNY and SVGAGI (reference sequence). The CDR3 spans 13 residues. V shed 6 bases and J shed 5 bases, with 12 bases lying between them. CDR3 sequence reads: CASRYVLLDTQYF. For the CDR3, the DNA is TGTGCCAGCAGATACGTATTATTAGATACGCAGTATTTT.

The CDR3 here is CASSQEALTTEAFF. As DNA, the CDR3 is TGTGCCAGCAGCCAAGAAGCTCTTACCACTGAAGCTTTCTTT. V usage is TRBV3-1 (or the pseudogene TRBV3-2) and J usage is TRBJ1-1; D call uncertain. Deletions cut 0 bases from V and 4 bases from J, with 9 bases between. In germline, CDR1 is LGHDT, CDR2 YNNKEL (reference sequence). The CDR3 totals 14 residues.

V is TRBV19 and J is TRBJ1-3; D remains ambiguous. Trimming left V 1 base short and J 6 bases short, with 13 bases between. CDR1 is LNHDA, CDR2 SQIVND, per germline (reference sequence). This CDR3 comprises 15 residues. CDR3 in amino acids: CASSIGYPQENTIYF. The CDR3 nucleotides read TGTGCCAGTAGTATAGGGTACCCCCAAGAAAACACCATATATTTT.